The source of this T cell receptor beta chain is a study of blood T cell repertoires in COVID-19. For the study at large: From T cells, B-cell-depleted T cells, or PBMCs came the material, which was cDNA or gDNA.

Only in-frame clones appear in the TCRdb table, and some are missing; sequencing was by immunoSEQ multiplex PCR. The table has 95,000 to 150,000 clones, about 85% seen once; the top ten hold roughly a tenth. V shed 3 bases and J shed 0 bases, with 12 bases lying between them. This CDR3 has 16 residues. Germline V gene lookup returns CDR1 DFQATT and CDR2 SNEGSKA (reference sequence). The rearrangement links TRBV20-1 to TRBJ1-6; tentative D call: TRBD1 (5 bases). The sequence was collected from a man older than 75 with acute or convalescent COVID-19. The specimen sequenced was peripheral blood. CDR3 residues: CSASSGGDSYNSPLHF. The CDR3 DNA reads as TGCAGTGCTAGTTCCGGGGGAGACTCCTATAATTCACCCCTCCACTTT.